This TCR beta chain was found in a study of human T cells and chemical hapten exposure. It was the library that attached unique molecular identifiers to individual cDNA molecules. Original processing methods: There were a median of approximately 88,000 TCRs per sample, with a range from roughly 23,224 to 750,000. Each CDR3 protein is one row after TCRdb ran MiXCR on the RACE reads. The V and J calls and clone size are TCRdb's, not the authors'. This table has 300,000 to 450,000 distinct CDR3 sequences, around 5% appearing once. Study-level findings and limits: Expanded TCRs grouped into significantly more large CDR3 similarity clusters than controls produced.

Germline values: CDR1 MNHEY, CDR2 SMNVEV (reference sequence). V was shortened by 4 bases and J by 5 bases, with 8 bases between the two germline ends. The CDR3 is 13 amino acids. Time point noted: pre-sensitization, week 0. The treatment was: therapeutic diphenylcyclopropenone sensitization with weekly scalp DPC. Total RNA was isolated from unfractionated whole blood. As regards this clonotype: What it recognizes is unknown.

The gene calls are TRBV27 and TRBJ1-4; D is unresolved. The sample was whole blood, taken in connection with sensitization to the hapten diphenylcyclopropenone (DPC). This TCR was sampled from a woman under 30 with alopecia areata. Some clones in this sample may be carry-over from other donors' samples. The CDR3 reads CASSSGKNEKLFF. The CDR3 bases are TGTGCCAGCAGTTCCGGGAAGAATGAAAAACTGTTTTTT.